This entry features one T cell receptor beta chain sequence. In the original workflow: Amplification of reference gene primers provided the estimated nucleated cell counts. Clones were sequenced by immunoSEQ multiplex PCR, and TCRdb holds only the in-frame ones, with some missing. That table gives V, J and clone size, and the DNA gave D and trimming. This sample has over 250,000 clones, with roughly 90% found just once. These data come from a study of blood T cell repertoires in COVID-19. The overall study: The origin of the acute and convalescent COVID-19 samples was the United States, Italy and Spain.

Trimming removed 5 bases at V and 10 bases at J, with 13 bases between. Germline V gene sequence: CDR1 SGHTS, CDR2 YDEGEE. The CDR3 is 12 residues long. Material for sequencing was peripheral blood. The chain recombines TRBV5-8 with TRBJ2-1; D is ambiguous. This TCR was recovered from a woman in her twenties or thirties with acute or convalescent COVID-19. The CDR3 coding sequence is TGTGCCAGCAGGAGGCCCCAAACCGAGCAGTTCTTC. Its translation is CASRRPQTEQFF.